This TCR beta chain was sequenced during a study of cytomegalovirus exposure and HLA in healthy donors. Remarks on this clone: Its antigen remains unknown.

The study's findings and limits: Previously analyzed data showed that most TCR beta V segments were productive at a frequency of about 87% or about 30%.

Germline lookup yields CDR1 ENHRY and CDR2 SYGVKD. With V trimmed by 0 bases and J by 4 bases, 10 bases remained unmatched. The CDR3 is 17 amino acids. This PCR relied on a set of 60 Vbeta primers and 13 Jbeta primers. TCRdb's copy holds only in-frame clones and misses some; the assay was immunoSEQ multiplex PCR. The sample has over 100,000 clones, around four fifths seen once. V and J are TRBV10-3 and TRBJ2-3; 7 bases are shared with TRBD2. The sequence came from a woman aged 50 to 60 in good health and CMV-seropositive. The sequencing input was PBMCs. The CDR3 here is CAISESGLGGRADTQYF. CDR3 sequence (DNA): TGTGCCATCAGTGAGTCTGGACTAGGCGGGCGCGCAGATACGCAGTATTTT.